Listed here is a single T cell receptor (beta chain). This sample stems from a study of blood T cell repertoires in COVID-19. Study in general: Sample material is recorded as cDNA or gDNA derived from T cells, B-cell-depleted T cells, or PBMCs.

Sequencing was performed with immunoSEQ multiplex PCR; in TCRdb, only in-frame clones are kept and a portion is missing. The data hold 300,000 to 400,000 clones, with 85% observed a single time. V lost 5 bases, J lost 4 bases, and 11 bases stayed unmatched. The V gene's germline CDR1 is SEHNR and CDR2 FQNEAQ (reference sequence). CDR3 size: 16 residues. The source is a woman aged 25 to 39 who had been exposed to COVID-19. The chain couples TRBV7-9 to TRBJ1-3; 7 bases are shared with TRBD1. What was sequenced was PBMCs or T cells enriched from blood (not recorded which). For the CDR3, the DNA is TGTGCCAGCAGCACTTCGACAGGGAATAAAGGAAACACCATATATTTT. As protein: CASSTSTGNKGNTIYF. Full variable domain (outside the CDR3, taken from reference TRBV7-9 and TRBJ1-3): DTGVSQNPRHKITKRGQNVTFRCDPISEHNRLYWYRQTLGQGPEFLTYFQNEAQLEKSRLLSDRFSAERPKGSFSTLEIQRTEQGDSAMYLCASSTSTGNKGNTIYFGEGSWLTVV.